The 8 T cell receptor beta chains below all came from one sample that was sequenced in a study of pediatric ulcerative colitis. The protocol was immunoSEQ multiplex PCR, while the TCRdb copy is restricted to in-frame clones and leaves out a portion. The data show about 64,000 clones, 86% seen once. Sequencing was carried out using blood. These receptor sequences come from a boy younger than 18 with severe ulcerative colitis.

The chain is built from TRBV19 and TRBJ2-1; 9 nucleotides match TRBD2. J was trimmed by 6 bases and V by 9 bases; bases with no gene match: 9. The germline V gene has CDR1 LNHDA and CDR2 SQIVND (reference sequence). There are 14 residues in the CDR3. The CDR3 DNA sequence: TGTGCCAGCGCTAGCGGGAATCGTCTCAATGAGCAGTTCTTC. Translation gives CASASGNRLNEQFF.

CDR3 nucleotide sequence: TGTGCCAGCAGCCAAGATCGAGGGACGAGCTCTGGAAACACCATATATTTT. It is translated as CASSQDRGTSSGNTIYF. This chain uses TRBV4-2 with TRBJ1-3; a weak D match, TRBD1 (5 bases). Trimming left V 0 bases short and J 0 bases short, with 12 bases between. CDR1 is LGHNA and CDR2 is YNFKEQ in the germline V gene. This CDR3 contains 17 residues.

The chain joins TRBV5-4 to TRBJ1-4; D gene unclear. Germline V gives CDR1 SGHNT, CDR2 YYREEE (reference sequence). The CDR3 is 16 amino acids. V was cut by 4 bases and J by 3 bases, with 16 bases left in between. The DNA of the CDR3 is TGTGCCAGCAGCCCTCAGCCGAACAGCCCTAATGAAAAACTGTTTTTT. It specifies CASSPQPNSPNEKLFF.

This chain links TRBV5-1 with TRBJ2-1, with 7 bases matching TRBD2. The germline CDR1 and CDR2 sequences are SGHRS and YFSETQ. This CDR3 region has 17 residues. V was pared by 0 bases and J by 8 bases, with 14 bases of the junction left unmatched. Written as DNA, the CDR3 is TGCGCCAGCAGCTTGGAATTGGCGGGAGAGACTACCGATGAGCAGTTCTTC. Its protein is CASSLELAGETTDEQFF. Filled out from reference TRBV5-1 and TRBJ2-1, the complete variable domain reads KAGVTQTPRYLIKTRGQQVTLSCSPISGHRSVSWYQQTPGQGLQFLFEYFSETQRNKGNFPGRFSGRQFSNSRSEMNVSTLELGDSALYLCASSLELAGETTDEQFFGPGTRLTVL.

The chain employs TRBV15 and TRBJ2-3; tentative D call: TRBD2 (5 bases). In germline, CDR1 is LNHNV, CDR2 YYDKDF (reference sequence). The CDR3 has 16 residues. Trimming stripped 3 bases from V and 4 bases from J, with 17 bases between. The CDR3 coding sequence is TGTGCCACCAGCAGCGGACCTAGCCCCCCCGCAGATACGCAGTATTTT. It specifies CATSSGPSPPADTQYF.

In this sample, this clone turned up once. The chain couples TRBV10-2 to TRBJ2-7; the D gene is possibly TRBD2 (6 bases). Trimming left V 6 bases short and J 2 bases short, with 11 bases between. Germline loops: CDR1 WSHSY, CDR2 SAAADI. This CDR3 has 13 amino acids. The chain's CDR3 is CASRTGSTYEQYF. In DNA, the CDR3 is TGCGCCAGCAGAACCGGGAGCACCTACGAGCAGTACTTC.

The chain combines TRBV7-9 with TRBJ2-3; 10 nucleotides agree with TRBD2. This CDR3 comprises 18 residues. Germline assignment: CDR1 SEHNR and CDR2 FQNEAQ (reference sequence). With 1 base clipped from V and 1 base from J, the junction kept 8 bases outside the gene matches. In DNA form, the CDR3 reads TGTGCCAGCAGCTTAGTACCTAGCGGGAGTTGGGGCACAGATACGCAGTATTTT. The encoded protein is CASSLVPSGSWGTDTQYF.

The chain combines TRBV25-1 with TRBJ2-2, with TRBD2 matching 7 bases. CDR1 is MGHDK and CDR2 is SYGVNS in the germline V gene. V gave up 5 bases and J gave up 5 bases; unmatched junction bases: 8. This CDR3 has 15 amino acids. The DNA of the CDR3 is TGTGCCAGCAGTTCAGTGGGAGGGCAAACCGGGGAGCTGTTTTTT. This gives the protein CASSSVGGQTGELFF. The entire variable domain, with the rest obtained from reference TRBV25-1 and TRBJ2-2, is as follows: EADIYQTPRYLVIGTGKKITLECSQTMGHDKMYWYQQDPGMELHLIHYSYGVNSTEKGDLSSESTVSRIRTEHFPLTLESARPSHTSQYLCASSSVGGQTGELFFGEGSRLTVL.